The 2 T cell receptor beta chains listed next were all sequenced from one sample in a study of blood T cell repertoires in COVID-19. Assay used: immunoSEQ multiplex PCR; TCRdb lists only in-frame clones, some missing. Seen here are fewer than 90,000 clones, 86% observed once, and the top ten hold 3.9%. Sequencing was performed on peripheral blood. These receptor sequences come from an older man with active COVID-19.

The chain carries TRBV11-3 and TRBJ2-5; D might be TRBD1 (5 bases). CDR1 is SGHNT, CDR2 YENEEA, per germline. V shed 1 base and J shed 6 bases, with 15 bases lying between them. The CDR3 length is 15 residues. The CDR3 nucleotides are TGTGCCAGCAGCTTAGGGCTAGGGGTAATAAAGACCCAGTACTTC. Translation gives CASSLGLGVIKTQYF. Looking up the rest from reference TRBV11-3 and TRBJ2-5 gives the full variable domain: EAGVVQSPRYKIIEKKQPVAFWCNPISGHNTLYWYLQNLGQGPELLIRYENEEAVDDSQLPKDRFSAERLKGVDSTLKIQPAELGDSAVYLCASSLGLGVIKTQYFGPGTRLLVL.

The chain combines TRBV25-1 with TRBJ1-2; 7 nucleotides align to TRBD1. The V segment lost 6 bases and the J segment 3 bases; nucleotides outside the gene matches: 10. This CDR3 has 15 amino acids. Germline values: CDR1 MGHDK, CDR2 SYGVNS. CDR3 nucleotides: TGTGCCAGCAGCCCCCCGGACAGGCTTGACTATGGCTACACCTTC. Translation gives CASSPPDRLDYGYTF.